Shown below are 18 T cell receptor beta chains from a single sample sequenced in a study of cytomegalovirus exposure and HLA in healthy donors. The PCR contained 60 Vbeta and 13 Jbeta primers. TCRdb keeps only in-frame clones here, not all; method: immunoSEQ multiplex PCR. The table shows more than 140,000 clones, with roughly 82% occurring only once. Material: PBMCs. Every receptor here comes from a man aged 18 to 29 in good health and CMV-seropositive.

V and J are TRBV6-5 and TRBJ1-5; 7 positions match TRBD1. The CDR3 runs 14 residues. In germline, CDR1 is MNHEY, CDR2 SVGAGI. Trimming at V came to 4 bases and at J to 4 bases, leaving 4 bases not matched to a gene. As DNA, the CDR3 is TGTGCCAGCAGTTCGGACAGGTTGAATCAGCCCCAGCATTTT. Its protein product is CASSSDRLNQPQHF.

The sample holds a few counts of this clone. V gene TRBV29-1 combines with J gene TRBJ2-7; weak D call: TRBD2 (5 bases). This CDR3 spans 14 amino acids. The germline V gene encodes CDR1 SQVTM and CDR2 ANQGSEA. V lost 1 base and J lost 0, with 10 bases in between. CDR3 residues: CSVEVEGYSYEQYF. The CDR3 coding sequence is TGCAGCGTTGAAGTCGAGGGTTACTCCTACGAGCAGTACTTC.

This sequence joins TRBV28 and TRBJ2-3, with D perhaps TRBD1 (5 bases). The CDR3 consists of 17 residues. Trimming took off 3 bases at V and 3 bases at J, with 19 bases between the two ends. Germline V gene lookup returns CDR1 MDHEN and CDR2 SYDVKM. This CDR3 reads CASSLPTTDLGTDTQYF. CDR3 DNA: TGTGCCAGCAGTTTGCCCACGACAGATCTAGGAACAGATACGCAGTATTTT.

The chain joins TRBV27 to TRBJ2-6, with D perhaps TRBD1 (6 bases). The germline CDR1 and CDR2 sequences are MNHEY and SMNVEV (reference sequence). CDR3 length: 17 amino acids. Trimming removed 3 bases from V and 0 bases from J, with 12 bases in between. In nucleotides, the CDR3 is TGTGCCAGCAGTTTTTCGGGACAAAGCTCTGGGGCCAACGTCCTGACTTTC. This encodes CASSFSGQSSGANVLTF.

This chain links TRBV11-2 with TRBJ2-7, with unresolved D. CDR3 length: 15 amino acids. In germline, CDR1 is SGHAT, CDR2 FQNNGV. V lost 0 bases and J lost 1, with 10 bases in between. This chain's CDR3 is CASSLEEYPSYEQYF. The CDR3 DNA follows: TGTGCCAGCAGCTTAGAGGAGTACCCATCCTACGAGCAGTACTTC.

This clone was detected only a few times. CDR3 DNA: TGTGCCAGCAGCTTGAGACAGGGCATATCGTCAGACGAGCAGTACTTC. This translates into CASSLRQGISSDEQYF. The chain has TRBV7-9 and TRBJ2-5, with 7 bases identical to TRBD1. The J call may not be correct, given that the DNA end is closer to TRBJ2-7. The CDR3 sequence is 16 residues long. CDR1 and CDR2 from the germline V gene are SEHNR and FQNEAQ (reference sequence).

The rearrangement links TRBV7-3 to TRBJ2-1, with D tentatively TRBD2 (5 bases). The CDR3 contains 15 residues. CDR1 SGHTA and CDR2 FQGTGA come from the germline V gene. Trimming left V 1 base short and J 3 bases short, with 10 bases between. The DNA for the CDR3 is TGTGCCAGCAGCTTAAACCCGGCGGGCTACAATGAGCAGTTCTTC. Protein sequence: CASSLNPAGYNEQFF.

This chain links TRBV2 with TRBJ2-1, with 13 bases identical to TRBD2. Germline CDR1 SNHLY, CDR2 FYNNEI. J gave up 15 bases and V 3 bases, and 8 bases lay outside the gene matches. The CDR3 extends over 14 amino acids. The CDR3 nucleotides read TGTGCCAGCAGTGATACTAGCGGGAGGGCCGTGTGGTTCTTC. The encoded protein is CASSDTSGRAVWFF.

CDR3 nucleotides: TGTGCCAGCAGCCATAGCGGGAGGTACAATGAGCAGTTCTTC. Translated, it gives CASSHSGRYNEQFF. The chain has TRBV13 and TRBJ2-1; 10 positions match TRBD2. V was clipped by 5 bases and J by 4 bases; unmatched bases: 2. The CDR3 totals 14 residues. CDR1 and CDR2 from the germline V gene are PRHDT and FYEKMQ (reference sequence).

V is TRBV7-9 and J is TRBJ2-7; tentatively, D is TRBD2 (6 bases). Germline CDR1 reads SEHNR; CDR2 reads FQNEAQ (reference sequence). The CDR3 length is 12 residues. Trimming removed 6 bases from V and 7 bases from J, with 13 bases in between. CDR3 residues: CASSPEGGEQYF. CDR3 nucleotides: TGTGCCAGCAGTCCGGAGGGTGGTGAGCAGTACTTC.

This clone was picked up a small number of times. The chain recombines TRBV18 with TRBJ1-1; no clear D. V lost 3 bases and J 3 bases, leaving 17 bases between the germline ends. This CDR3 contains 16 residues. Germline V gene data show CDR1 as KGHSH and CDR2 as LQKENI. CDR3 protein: CASSPLATSSHTEAFF. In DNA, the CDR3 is TGTGCCAGCTCACCTCTCGCGACAAGTTCCCACACTGAAGCTTTCTTT.

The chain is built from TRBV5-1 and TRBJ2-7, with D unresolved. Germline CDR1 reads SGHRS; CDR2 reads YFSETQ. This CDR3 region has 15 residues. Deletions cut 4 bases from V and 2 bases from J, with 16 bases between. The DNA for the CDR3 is TGCGCCAGCAGCCTGGACGACTCCAATACCTACGAGCAGTACTTC. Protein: CASSLDDSNTYEQYF.

The DNA for the CDR3 is TGTGCCAGCAGTGCCCGGACAGGTAGTCGCACTGAAGCTTTCTTT. It translates to CASSARTGSRTEAFF. The chain is built from TRBV6-1 and TRBJ1-1; TRBD1 agrees at 7 bases. J gave up 4 bases and V 4 bases, and 9 bases lay outside the gene matches. This CDR3 region has 15 residues. CDR1 and CDR2 from the germline V gene are MNHNS and SASEGT.

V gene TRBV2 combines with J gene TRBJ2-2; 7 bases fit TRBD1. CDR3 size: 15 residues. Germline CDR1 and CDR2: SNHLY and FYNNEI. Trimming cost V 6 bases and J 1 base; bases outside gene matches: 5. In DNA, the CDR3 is TGTGCCAGCAGGGACCGGGACAGGAACACCGGGGAGCTGTTTTTT. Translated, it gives CASRDRDRNTGELFF.

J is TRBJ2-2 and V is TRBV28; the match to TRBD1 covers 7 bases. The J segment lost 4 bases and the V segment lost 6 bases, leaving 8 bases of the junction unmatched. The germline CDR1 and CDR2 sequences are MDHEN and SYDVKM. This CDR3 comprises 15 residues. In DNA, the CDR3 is TGTGCCAGCAGCCGCCAAACAGGGGCCACCGGGGAGCTGTTTTTT. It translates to CASSRQTGATGELFF.

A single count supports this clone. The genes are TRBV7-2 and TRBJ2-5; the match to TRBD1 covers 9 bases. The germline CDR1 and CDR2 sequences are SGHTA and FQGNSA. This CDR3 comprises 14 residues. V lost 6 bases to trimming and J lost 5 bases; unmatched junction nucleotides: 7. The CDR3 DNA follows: TGTGCCAGCAGTTCGGACAGGGGTGGGGAGACCCAGTACTTC. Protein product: CASSSDRGGETQYF. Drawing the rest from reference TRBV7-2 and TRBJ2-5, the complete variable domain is GAGVSQSPSNKVTEKGKDVELRCDPISGHTALYWYRQSLGQGLEFLIYFQGNSAPDKSGLPSDRFSAERTGGSVSTLTIQRTQQEDSAVYLCASSSDRGGETQYFGPGTRLLVL.

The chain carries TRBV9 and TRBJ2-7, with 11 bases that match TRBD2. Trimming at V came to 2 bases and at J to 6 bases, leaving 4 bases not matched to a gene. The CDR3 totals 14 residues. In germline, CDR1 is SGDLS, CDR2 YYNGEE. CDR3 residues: CASSVSGRALEQYF. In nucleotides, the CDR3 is TGTGCCAGCAGCGTTAGCGGGAGGGCCCTCGAGCAGTACTTC.

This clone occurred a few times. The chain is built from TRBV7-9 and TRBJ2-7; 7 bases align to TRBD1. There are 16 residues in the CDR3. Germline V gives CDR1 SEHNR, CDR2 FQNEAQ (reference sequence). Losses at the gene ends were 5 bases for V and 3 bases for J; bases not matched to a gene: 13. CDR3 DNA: TGTGCCAGCAGCACATCGACAGGGAGCGTTCGCTACGAGCAGTACTTC. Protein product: CASSTSTGSVRYEQYF.